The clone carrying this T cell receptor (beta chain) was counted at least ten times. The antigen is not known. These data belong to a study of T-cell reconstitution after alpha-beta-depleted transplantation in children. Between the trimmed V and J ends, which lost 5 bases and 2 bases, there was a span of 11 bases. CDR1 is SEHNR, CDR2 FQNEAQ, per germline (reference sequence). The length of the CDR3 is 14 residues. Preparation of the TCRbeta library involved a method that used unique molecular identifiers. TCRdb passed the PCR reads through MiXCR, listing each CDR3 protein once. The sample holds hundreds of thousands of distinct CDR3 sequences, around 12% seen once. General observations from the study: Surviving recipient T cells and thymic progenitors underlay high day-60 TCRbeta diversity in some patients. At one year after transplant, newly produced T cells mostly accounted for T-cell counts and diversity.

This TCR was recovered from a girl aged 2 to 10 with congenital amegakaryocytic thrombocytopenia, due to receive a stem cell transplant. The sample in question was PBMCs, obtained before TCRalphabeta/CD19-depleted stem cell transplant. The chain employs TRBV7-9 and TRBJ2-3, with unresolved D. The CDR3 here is CASSGRVLTDTQYF. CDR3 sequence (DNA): TGTGCCAGCAGCGGGCGAGTTCTCACAGATACGCAGTATTTT. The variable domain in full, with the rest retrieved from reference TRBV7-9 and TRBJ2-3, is DTGVSQNPRHKITKRGQNVTFRCDPISEHNRLYWYRQTLGQGPEFLTYFQNEAQLEKSRLLSDRFSAERPKGSFSTLEIQRTEQGDSAMYLCASSGRVLTDTQYFGPGTRLTVL.